A selection of T cell receptor beta chains follows, all from one sample in a study of PD-L1 blockade in urothelial cancer. Using immunoSEQ multiplex PCR, the repertoire was profiled, and TCRdb retains in-frame clones only, with some absent. The data hold fewer than 30,000 clones, with 84% observed a single time. The sequenced sample was PBMCs, obtained around atezolizumab (anti-PD-L1) treatment. The source is a man aged 65 to 85 with urothelial cancer. Each CDR3 is given with its conserved first and last residue. D genes are given only for firm matches. Clone size appears in some rows only: once, few, many, or a class for an expanded clone.

TRBD1 | NA | TRBJ2-7 | TRBV28 | TGTGCCAGCAGTCCATCCCCCGTCGGACAGGTGGCCGAGCAGTACTTC | CASSPSPVGQVAEQYF
TRBD2 | few | TRBJ2-1 | TRBV14 | TGTGCCAGCAGCCAAACTAGCGGGAGGTCCCATGAGCAGTTCTTC | CASSQTSGRSHEQFF
TRBD1 | NA | TRBJ1-4 | TRBV5-6 | TGTGCCAGCAGCTTGGGGGCCGGGACAGGGGTTGAAAAACTGTTTTTT | CASSLGAGTGVEKLFF
NA | NA | TRBJ2-7 | TRBV28 | TGTGCCAGCAGTTTAGGGGCTTACGAGCAGTACTTC | CASSLGAYEQYF
NA | NA | TRBJ2-3 | TRBV29-1 | TGCAGCGTTGATTGGCAGGGGAGCACAGATACGCAGTATTTT | CSVDWQGSTDTQYF
NA | few | TRBJ2-1 | TRBV19 | TGTGCCAGTAGTATCAGCAGGGTTGGTGAAGGTGAGCAGTTCTTC | CASSISRVGEGEQFF
TRBD1 | NA | TRBJ2-7 | TRBV5-4 | TGTGCCAGCAGCTCCCGGGACAGCTCCTACGAGCAGTACTTC | CASSSRDSSYEQYF
NA | NA | TRBJ1-4 | TRBV2 | TGTGCCAGCAGTGTGGACACGCCTGGTGGAAAACTGTTTTTT | CASSVDTPGGKLFF
TRBD1 | few | TRBJ1-1 | TRBV19 | TGTGCCAGCGTTCCGGGACAGTGGATGAACACTGAAGCTTTCTTT | CASVPGQWMNTEAFF
TRBD1 | NA | TRBJ2-5 | TRBV7-2 | TGTGCCAGCAGCTTGACAGGGGGGTACCAAGAGACCCAGTACTTC | CASSLTGGYQETQYF
TRBD1 | NA | TRBJ2-1 | TRBV13 | TGTGCCAGCAGCTTGGGACAGGGAGGCTACAATGAACAGTTCTTC | CASSLGQGGYNEQFF
NA | NA | TRBJ2-1 | TRBV5-1 | TGCGCCAGCAGCCCCGACAGGTACAATGAGCAGTTCTTC | CASSPDRYNEQFF
NA | NA | TRBJ2-7 | TRBV30 | TGTGCCTGGAGTGCCGCACTTGCCTCGGAGCAGTACTTC | CAWSAALASEQYF
NA | once | TRBJ2-7 | TRBV6-1 | TGTGCCAGCAGTGAAGCTCCCGGTAGCTCCTACGAGCAGTACTTC | CASSEAPGSSYEQYF
NA | NA | TRBJ1-4 | TRBV29-1 | TGCAGCGTTCTTGGGGCACCTGGGGAAAAACTGTTTTTT | CSVLGAPGEKLFF
TRBD2 | NA | TRBJ2-1 | TRBV19 | TGTGCCAGTAGTACCGGACTAGCGGGAGGTAGTGGTGGTTACAATGAGCAGTTCTTC | CASSTGLAGGSGGYNEQFF
TRBD2 | NA | TRBJ2-1 | TRBV28 | TGTGCCAGCAGTTTTAGCGGGGGGGGTGACAATGAGCAGTTCTTC | CASSFSGGGDNEQFF
NA | NA | TRBJ1-2 | TRBV5-1 | TGCGCCAGCAGCTTGACGCCCGGGGTAGGAGGGTATGGCTACACCTTC | CASSLTPGVGGYGYTF
TRBD1 | once | TRBJ2-1 | TRBV7-9 | TGTGCCAGCAGCTCGCCGGGACAGTCCTACAATGAGCAGTTCTTC | CASSSPGQSYNEQFF
TRBD1 | NA | TRBJ2-5 | TRBV28 | TGTGCCAGCAGTTCTGCCGCTAGGGGGCGCGAGGAGACCCAGTACTTC | CASSSAARGREETQYF
TRBD2 | NA | TRBJ2-7 | TRBV10-3 | TGTGCCATATCCTCCGGCGGGAGTTGGTCCGAGCAGTACTTC | CAISSGGSWSEQYF
TRBD2 | NA | TRBJ2-1 | TRBV29-1 | TGCAGCGTTGATCCACGGCGGGAGGGCCGGGTTAATGAGCAGTTCTTC | CSVDPRREGRVNEQFF
NA | NA | TRBJ2-2 | TRBV7-8 | TGTGCCAGCAGCCCCACCCGACCGGGGAACACCGGGGAGCTGTTTTTT | CASSPTRPGNTGELFF
TRBD1 | NA | TRBJ2-5 | TRBV2 | TGTGCCAGCAGTGAAAGAGGAGAAGGGGGCACCCAGTACTTC | CASSERGEGGTQYF